The subject of this entry is one T cell receptor (beta chain). Its antigen is not identified. This sample is drawn from a study of cytomegalovirus exposure and HLA in healthy donors. Study context: Earlier, 117 million unique TCR beta sequences were recovered from roughly 180 million T cells by an analysis.

Primers included in the PCR were 60 Vbeta and 13 Jbeta primers. The method was immunoSEQ multiplex PCR; TCRdb's version includes in-frame clones alone and lacks a portion of them. Of approximately 98,000 clones detected, around 80% appear once; the ten largest clones hold roughly 9.8%. Germline CDR1 and CDR2: KGHSH and LQKENI. The CDR3 length is 16 residues. The V gene end was trimmed by 3 bases and the J gene end by 2 bases; junction bases not matched to a gene: 4. General study results and limits: Despite most TCR sequences being rare, some public TCRs occurred in many donors. What TCR beta sequences reportedly achieved was accurate prediction of HLA-A and HLA-B alleles in most subjects. Association of 15,000 to 20,000 TCR beta sequences with HLA alleles was found at 0.05 false discovery rate in a later analysis.

Sequencing input: PBMCs. This sequence joins TRBV18 and TRBJ2-1; TRBD2 aligns across 10 bases. The TCR was taken from a man aged 18-30 years in good health and CMV-seropositive. The CDR3 loop reads CASSPLAGGTYNEQFF. The CDR3 bases are TGTGCCAGCTCACCCTTAGCGGGGGGAACCTACAATGAGCAGTTCTTC.